The clone carrying this T cell receptor (beta chain) has a single count. Its target is unknown. Use of 60 Vbeta and 13 Jbeta primers characterized the PCR. The protocol was immunoSEQ multiplex PCR, while the TCRdb copy is restricted to in-frame clones and leaves out a portion. Of about 280,000 clones in the sample, 70% to 90% are singletons; the top ten hold approximately 2.4%. Trimming removed 2 bases from V and 6 bases from J, with 14 bases in between. The CDR3 consists of 15 residues. Germline lookup yields CDR1 LNHDA and CDR2 SQIVND (reference sequence). These data come from a study of cytomegalovirus exposure and HLA in healthy donors. Findings and caveats of the study: CMV antigen specificity of a few CMV-associated chains was confirmed in vitro.

The sample comprised PBMCs. The chain has TRBV19 and TRBJ2-1, with TRBD2 as a possible D gene (7 bases). The TCR was taken from a woman aged 18-30 years in good health and CMV-seronegative. This chain's CDR3 is CASSISGGAVNEQFF. CDR3 nucleotides: TGTGCCAGTAGTATAAGTGGGGGGGCCGTCAATGAGCAGTTCTTC.